A single TCR beta chain is shown here with its context. The antigen remains unidentified. Libraries for TCR beta were made by quantitative 5'-RACE with molecular barcodes. TCRdb called the 5' RACE reads again in MiXCR, with one record for every CDR3 protein. The sample holds more than 600,000 distinct CDR3 sequences, roughly 19% seen once. Trimming removed 3 bases from V and 2 bases from J; junction bases left unmatched: 8. CDR3 length: 17 residues. The data were obtained in a study of CD8 T cells in ankylosing spondylitis. Findings and limits, study-wide: Within matched ankylosing spondylitis synovial fluid, disease-linked clones were reportedly significantly enriched. Several highly homologous variants made up a TCR beta motif, and this motif appeared characteristic of ankylosing spondylitis blood.

V usage is TRBV12-3 or TRBV12-4 and J usage is TRBJ1-5; 9 positions match TRBD1. The sample consisted of blood, either unsorted or a sorted T cell fraction (not recorded which). The sequence was obtained from a male donor with ankylosing spondylitis. DNA for the CDR3: TGTGCCAGCAGTTTGCGACAGGGGGGGAACGGCAATCAGCCCCAGCATTTT. This encodes CASSLRQGGNGNQPQHF.